These T cell receptor beta chains were read from a single sample in a study of cytomegalovirus exposure and HLA in healthy donors. The table came from immunoSEQ multiplex PCR; TCRdb's copy has only in-frame clones and leaves some out. The table includes around 200,000 clones, 60% to 80% detected once. Sequenced input: PBMCs. The receptor set was obtained from a male donor in good health and CMV-seronegative. Both conserved end residues are part of each CDR3.

>TRBJ1-5|TRBV6-6
CASSYGTAYSNQPQHF
>TRBJ1-2|TRBV29-1
CSVLQDLVYGYTF
>TRBJ2-3|TRBV19
CASSIGALDTQYF
>TRBJ2-7|TRBV6-1
CASRPSGAGGHEQYF
>TRBJ2-3|TRBV19
CASSIVARLAVDGTDTQYF
>TRBJ2-1|TRBV13
CASSPPPRSGDEQFF
>TRBJ2-7|TRBV10-3
CAISELDSSYEQYF
>TRBJ2-3|TRBV9
CASTGESTDTQYF
>TRBJ2-7|TRBV9
CASSVGLGGEQYF
>TRBJ1-1|TRBV7-9
CASSGVGKSNTEAFF
>TRBJ1-2|TRBV18
CASSPSAGYGYTF
>TRBJ1-6|TRBV30
CAWSRTGSYNSPLHF
>TRBJ1-1|TRBV30
CAWRWTKNTEAFF
>TRBJ1-2|TRBV28
CASSWADRAIGGYTF
>TRBJ2-7|TRBV27
CASGTGQGTSYEQYF
>TRBJ2-7|TRBV5-6
CASRMLYGDEQYF
>TRBJ1-2|TRBV7-2
CASSPDRGANYGYTF
>TRBJ2-2|TRBV10-2
CASIDRGSAGELFF
>TRBJ1-2|TRBV6-6
CAARDRISNYGYTF
>TRBJ1-5|TRBV19
CASTIGGLSNQPQHF
>TRBJ1-5|TRBV2
CASDLGHNQPQHF
>TRBJ1-2|TRBV9
CASSSQGQVYGYTF
>TRBJ2-2|TRBV11-1
CASSLVDRESGELFF
>TRBJ2-1|TRBV9
CASSVEDSQAANEQFF
>TRBJ2-7|TRBV7-9
CASSLRDRSYEQYF
>TRBJ2-7|TRBV28
CASRLLSGWEQYF
>TRBJ2-2|TRBV9
CASSPGQGWTGELFF
>TRBJ2-7|TRBV4-2
CASSQDTWTSGSYEQYF
>TRBJ2-5|TRBV7-9
CASSPQGETQYF
>TRBJ2-7|TRBV28
CASSPRRLYEQYF
>TRBJ2-7|TRBV27
CASSFFQSTYEQYF
>TRBJ2-3|TRBV19
CASSDFGTGISDTQYF
>TRBJ1-1|TRBV27
CASSTTGGAEAFF
>TRBJ1-4|TRBV5-1
CASQPSPGTGDEKLFF
>TRBJ2-7|TRBV6-1
CASSRDITYEQYF
>TRBJ2-3|TRBV25-1
CASSESLGTDTQYF
>TRBJ1-6|TRBV7-6
CASRGSYNSPLHF
>TRBJ1-2|TRBV4-3
CASSQDVGTGGLYGYTF
>TRBJ2-1|TRBV5-1
CASSLTGGSSYNEQFF
>TRBJ2-7|TRBV7-6
CASSLAAGAYEQYF
>TRBJ2-2|TRBV9
CASSPTSGNTGELFF